This TCR beta chain stems from a study of shared clonotypes between healthy human individuals. General observations from the study: There were few donors, and this limited the genetic and exposure-history diversity represented.

CD45RO-negative, CCR7-selected cells formed the naive CD8 fraction, which excluded terminally differentiated effector memory CD45RA+ cells. Only in-frame clones appear in the TCRdb table, and some are missing; sequencing was by immunoSEQ multiplex PCR. The sample includes millions of clones, 93% of them seen just once. V shed 5 bases, J shed 2 bases, and the junction held 6 bases outside the gene matches. Germline CDR1 and CDR2: SGHVS and FQNEAQ. The CDR3 is 16 amino acids. Turning to this clone: The antigen remains undetermined.

The V call is TRBV7-8, the J call TRBJ2-3; TRBD2 agrees at 11 bases. The sequencing input was naive CD8+ T cells from PBMCs. This receptor was taken from a man younger than 35 in good health. Some clones in this sample may be carry-over from other donors' samples. The CDR3 nucleotides read TGTGCCAGCAGCGCCGGGACTAGCGGAAACACAGATACGCAGTATTTT. Encoded protein: CASSAGTSGNTDTQYF.